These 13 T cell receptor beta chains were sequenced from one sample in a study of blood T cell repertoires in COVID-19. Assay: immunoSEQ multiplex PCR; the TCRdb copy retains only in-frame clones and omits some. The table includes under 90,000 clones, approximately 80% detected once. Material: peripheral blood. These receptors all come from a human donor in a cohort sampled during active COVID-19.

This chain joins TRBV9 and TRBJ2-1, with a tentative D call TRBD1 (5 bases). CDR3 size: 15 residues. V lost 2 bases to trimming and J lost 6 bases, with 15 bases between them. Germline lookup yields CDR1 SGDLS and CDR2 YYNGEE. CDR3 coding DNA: TGTGCCAGCAGCGTCCTCCGGGTCCAGGGCAATGAGCAGTTCTTC. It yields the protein CASSVLRVQGNEQFF.

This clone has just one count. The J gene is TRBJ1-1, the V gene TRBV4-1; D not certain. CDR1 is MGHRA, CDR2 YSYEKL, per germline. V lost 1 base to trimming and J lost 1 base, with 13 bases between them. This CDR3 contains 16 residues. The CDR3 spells CASSQAGLSWNTEAFF. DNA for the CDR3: TGCGCCAGCAGCCAAGCGGGTCTTTCCTGGAACACTGAAGCTTTCTTT.

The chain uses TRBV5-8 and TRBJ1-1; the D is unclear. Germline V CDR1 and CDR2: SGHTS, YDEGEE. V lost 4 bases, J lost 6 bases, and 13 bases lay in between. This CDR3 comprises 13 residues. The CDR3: CASSRGPYAEAFF. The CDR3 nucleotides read TGTGCCAGCAGCCGTGGGCCGTACGCTGAAGCTTTCTTT.

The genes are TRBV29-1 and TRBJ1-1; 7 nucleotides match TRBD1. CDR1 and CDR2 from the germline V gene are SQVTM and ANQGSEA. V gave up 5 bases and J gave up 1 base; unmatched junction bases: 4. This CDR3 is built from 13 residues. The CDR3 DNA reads TGCAGCGTTACGGGACAGCCGAACACTGAAGCTTTCTTT. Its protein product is CSVTGQPNTEAFF.

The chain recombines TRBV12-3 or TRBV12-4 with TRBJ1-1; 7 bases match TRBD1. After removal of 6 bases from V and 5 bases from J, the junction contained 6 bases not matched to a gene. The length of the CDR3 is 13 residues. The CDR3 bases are TGTGCCAGCAGGAACAGGGGTGGAACTGAAGCTTTCTTT. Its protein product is CASRNRGGTEAFF.

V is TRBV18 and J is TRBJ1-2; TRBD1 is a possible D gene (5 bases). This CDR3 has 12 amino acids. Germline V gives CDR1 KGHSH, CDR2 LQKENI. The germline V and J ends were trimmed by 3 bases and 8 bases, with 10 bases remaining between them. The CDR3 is CASSPQGKGYTF. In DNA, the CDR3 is TGTGCCAGCTCACCGCAGGGCAAGGGCTACACCTTC. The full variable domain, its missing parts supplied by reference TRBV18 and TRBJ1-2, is NAGVMQNPRHLVRRRGQEARLRCSPMKGHSHVYWYRQLPEEGLKFMVYLQKENIIDESGMPKERFSAEFPKEGPSILRIQQVVRGDSAAYFCASSPQGKGYTFGSGTRLTVV.

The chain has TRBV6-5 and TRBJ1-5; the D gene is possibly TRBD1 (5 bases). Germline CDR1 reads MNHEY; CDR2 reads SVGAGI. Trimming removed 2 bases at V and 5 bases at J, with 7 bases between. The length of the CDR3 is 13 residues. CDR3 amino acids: CASSYQGDQPQHF. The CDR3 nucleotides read TGTGCCAGCAGTTACCAGGGCGATCAGCCCCAGCATTTT.

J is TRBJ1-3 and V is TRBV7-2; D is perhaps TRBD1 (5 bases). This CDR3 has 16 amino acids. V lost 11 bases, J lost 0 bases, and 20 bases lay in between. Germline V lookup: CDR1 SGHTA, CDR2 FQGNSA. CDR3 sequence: CASEEPRGISGNTIYF. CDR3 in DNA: TGTGCCTCCGAAGAGCCAAGGGGTATCTCTGGAAACACCATATATTTT.

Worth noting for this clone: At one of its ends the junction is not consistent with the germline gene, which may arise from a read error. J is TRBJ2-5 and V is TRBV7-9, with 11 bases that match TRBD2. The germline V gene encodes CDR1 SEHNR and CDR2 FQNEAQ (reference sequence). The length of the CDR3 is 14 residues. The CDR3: CASSLAGGKETQYF. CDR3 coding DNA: TGTGCCAGCAGCCTAGCGGGGGGAAAAGAGACCCAGTACTTC.

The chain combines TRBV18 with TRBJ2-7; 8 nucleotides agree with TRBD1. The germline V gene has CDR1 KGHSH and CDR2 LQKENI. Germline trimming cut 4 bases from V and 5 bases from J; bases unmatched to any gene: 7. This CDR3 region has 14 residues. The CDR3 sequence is CASSRTGPFDEQYV. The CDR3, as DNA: TGTGCCAGCTCACGGACAGGGCCCTTCGACGAGCAGTACGTC.

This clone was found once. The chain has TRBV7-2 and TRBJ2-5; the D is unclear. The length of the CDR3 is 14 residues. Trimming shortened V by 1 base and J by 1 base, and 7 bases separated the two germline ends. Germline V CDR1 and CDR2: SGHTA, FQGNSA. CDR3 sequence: CASSLGPGQETQYF. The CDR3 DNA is TGTGCCAGCAGCTTAGGCCCAGGCCAAGAGACCCAGTACTTC.

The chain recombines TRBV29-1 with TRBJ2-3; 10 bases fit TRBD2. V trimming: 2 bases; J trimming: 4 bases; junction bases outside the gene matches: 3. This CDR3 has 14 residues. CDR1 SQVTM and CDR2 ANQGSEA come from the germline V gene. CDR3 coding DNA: TGCAGCGTTGAACCGGGACTAGCGCCAGATACGCAGTATTTT. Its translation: CSVEPGLAPDTQYF.

The CDR3: CASRGTSGRADTQYF. CDR3 DNA sequence: TGTGCCAGTAGGGGGACTAGCGGGAGGGCTGATACGCAGTATTTT. The rearrangement uses TRBV19 and TRBJ2-3; 16 bases match TRBD2. Looked up from germline, CDR1 is LNHDA and CDR2 is SQIVND (reference sequence). The CDR3 runs 15 residues. V shed 6 bases and J 6 bases; nucleotides not matched to a gene: 3. The whole variable domain, filled in from reference TRBV19 and TRBJ2-3, reads DGGITQSPKYLFRKEGQNVTLSCEQNLNHDAMYWYRQDPGQGLRLIYYSQIVNDFQKGDIAEGYSVSREKKESFPLTVTSAQKNPTAFYLCASRGTSGRADTQYFGPGTRLTVL.